The entry below gives a single T cell receptor beta chain sequence along with its context. The antigen remains undetermined. The template for TCR beta VDJ and CDR3 sequence profiling was genomic DNA. TCRdb reprocessed the reads with MiXCR, giving one entry per CDR3 protein. The sample includes roughly 160,000 distinct CDR3 sequences, 45% to 55% seen only once; the top ten take less than 3%. Germline V gene data show CDR1 as KGHDR and CDR2 as SFDVKD. V shed 1 base and J 7 bases; nucleotides not matched to a gene: 5. The CDR3 has 15 amino acids. This entry comes from a study of CD8+CD57+ T cells in acquired aplastic anemia. Whole-study context: DNA per sorted CD4+ or CD8+ sample ranged about 0.2 to 27.4 ug, averaging roughly 3.2 ug. General study points: Patients and controls shared roughly 30 CD8+ CDR3 sequences, which appeared highly expressed in patients and within their immunodominant clones.

By flow cytometry, patients selected for sequencing had shown an expansion of CD8+CD57+ cells. All patients were therapy-naive when blood was sampled. The material sequenced was sorted CD4+, CD8+, or CD8+CD57+ T cells (not recorded which) from PBMCs. The TCR was taken from a human donor with aplastic anemia. The chain is built from TRBV24-1 and TRBJ2-1; 8 bases are shared with TRBD2. CDR3 sequence (DNA): TGTGCCACCAGTGATTTTACGGGAGGGCGAAATGAGCAGTTCTTC. It encodes CATSDFTGGRNEQFF.